The rows below give T cell receptor beta chains drawn from one sample of a study of blood T cell repertoires in COVID-19. Clones were read by immunoSEQ multiplex PCR, and TCRdb kept only the in-frame ones, dropping some. The sample lists about 220,000 clones; 70% to 85% were seen once. Sequencing was done on a sample of PBMCs or T cells enriched from blood (not recorded which). The receptors shown here come from a woman aged 55-69 years who had recovered from COVID-19. CDR3s include the opening cysteine and the closing phenylalanine or tryptophan. A D gene is named only where the DNA matches it firmly. Size is omitted from some rows. Given values are once, few, many or a class for expanded clones.

abundance | j_gene | len | v_gene | d_gene | CDR3aa | CDR3nt
NA | TRBJ2-7 | 15 | TRBV6-1 | NA | CASSEGHLLTYEQYF | TGTGCCAGCAGTGAGGGACACCTCCTCACCTACGAGCAGTACTTC
NA | TRBJ2-2 | 13 | TRBV10-3 | NA | CAISGRDTGELFF | TGTGCCATCAGTGGACGGGACACCGGGGAGCTGTTTTTT
NA | TRBJ2-5 | 15 | TRBV4-2 | TRBD2 | CASSPLSGGQETQYF | TGTGCCAGCAGCCCGTTGAGCGGGGGGCAAGAGACCCAGTACTTC
NA | TRBJ1-6 | 18 | TRBV14 | NA | CASSQDPPVVGASSPLHF | TGTGCCAGCAGCCAAGACCCCCCCGTTGTAGGTGCTAGCTCACCCCTCCACTTT
NA | TRBJ1-1 | 14 | TRBV9 | NA | CASSAQTGSGEAFF | TGTGCCAGCAGCGCTCAGACAGGAAGCGGTGAAGCTTTCTTT
once | TRBJ1-6 | 15 | TRBV5-1 | NA | CASSLALRGASPLHF | TGCGCCAGCAGCTTGGCCCTCAGGGGTGCTTCACCCCTCCACTTT
NA | TRBJ2-5 | 12 | TRBV5-8 | NA | CASSSSRETQYF | TGTGCCAGCAGTTCTAGCCGGGAGACCCAGTACTTC
few | TRBJ1-4 | 17 | TRBV3-1/TRBV3-2 | TRBD1 | CASSPGTDRPTNEKLFF | TGTGCCAGCAGCCCCGGGACAGATCGGCCAACTAATGAAAAACTGTTTTTT
NA | TRBJ1-5 | 14 | TRBV19 | NA | CASSIPRVNEPQHF | TGTGCCAGTAGTATCCCCAGGGTCAACGAGCCCCAGCATTTT
few | TRBJ1-2 | 14 | TRBV28 | TRBD1 | CASRGQGGNYGYTF | TGTGCCAGCAGGGGACAGGGGGGAAACTATGGCTACACCTTC
NA | TRBJ1-6 | 18 | TRBV7-8 | NA | CASSLPPKQSSYNSPLHF | TGTGCCAGCAGCTTACCCCCGAAACAAAGCTCCTATAATTCACCCCTCCACTTT
NA | TRBJ1-3 | 14 | TRBV10-3 | TRBD1 | CAIIDREGGNTIYF | TGTGCCATCATCGACAGGGAAGGTGGAAACACCATATATTTT
once | TRBJ2-2 | 16 | TRBV5-1 | TRBD1 | CASSPGQGAYTGELFF | TGCGCCAGCAGCCCGGGACAGGGGGCTTACACCGGGGAGCTGTTTTTT
NA | TRBJ1-1 | 12 | TRBV9 | NA | CASRFSDTEAFF | TGTGCCAGCAGGTTCTCGGACACTGAAGCTTTCTTT
once | TRBJ1-2 | 16 | TRBV11-2 | TRBD1 | CASSLGRDRGLGGYTF | TGTGCCAGCAGCTTAGGCCGGGACAGGGGCTTAGGGGGCTACACCTTC
once | TRBJ1-4 | 16 | TRBV11-2 | NA | CASSPLGSATNEKLFF | TGTGCCAGCAGCCCGCTAGGATCTGCAACTAATGAAAAACTGTTTTTT
NA | TRBJ2-2 | 15 | TRBV2 | TRBD1 | CASSSFRGLTGELFF | TGTGCCAGCAGTAGTTTCAGGGGGCTTACCGGGGAGCTGTTTTTT
few | TRBJ1-2 | 13 | TRBV6-5 | NA | CASRVGPNYGYTF | TGTGCCAGCAGGGTGGGGCCCAACTATGGCTACACCTTC
NA | TRBJ2-7 | 13 | TRBV29-1 | NA | CSVDTLAGQGQYF | TGCAGCGTTGACACTTTAGCGGGACAGGGGCAGTACTTC
NA | TRBJ1-4 | 16 | TRBV10-3 | NA | CAISGRAGRTNEKLFF | TGTGCCATCAGTGGTCGAGCGGGCCGGACTAATGAAAAACTGTTTTTT
NA | TRBJ2-1 | 13 | TRBV25-1 | NA | CASSGLHVNEQFF | TGTGCCAGCAGTGGATTACATGTCAATGAGCAGTTCTTC
few | TRBJ1-3 | 14 | TRBV18 | TRBD1 | CASSPGGIRNTIYF | TGTGCCAGCTCTCCAGGGGGGATACGGAACACCATATATTTT
NA | TRBJ1-5 | 15 | TRBV5-6 | TRBD1 | CASSITGGEYQPQHF | TGTGCCAGCAGTATTACAGGGGGCGAATATCAGCCCCAGCATTTT
many | TRBJ1-2 | 15 | TRBV9 | TRBD1 | CASSAHRGPNYGYTF | TGTGCCAGCAGCGCCCACAGGGGTCCCAACTATGGCTACACCTTC
NA | TRBJ1-4 | 16 | TRBV5-1 | NA | CASSLDVPSHGEKLFF | TGCGCCAGCAGCTTGGACGTGCCGAGCCACGGGGAAAAACTGTTTTTT
NA | TRBJ2-2 | 14 | TRBV6-5 | NA | CASSANPGTGELFF | TGTGCCAGCAGCGCCAACCCAGGGACCGGGGAGCTGTTTTTT
NA | TRBJ2-1 | 15 | TRBV7-9 | TRBD2 | CASSLKREGYNEQFF | TGTGCCAGCAGCTTAAAGCGGGAGGGCTACAATGAGCAGTTCTTC
NA | TRBJ1-4 | 14 | TRBV2 | NA | CASSDRVANEKLFF | TGTGCCAGCAGTGACAGGGTAGCTAATGAAAAACTGTTTTTT
NA | TRBJ2-5 | 15 | TRBV5-1 | NA | CASSWRSERVETQYF | TGCGCCAGCAGTTGGAGGTCTGAACGAGTGGAGACCCAGTACTTC
NA | TRBJ2-5 | 17 | TRBV6-6 | TRBD1 | CASSPNPPGTGQETQYF | TGTGCCAGCAGTCCCAACCCCCCGGGGACAGGACAAGAGACCCAGTACTTC
NA | TRBJ2-5 | 14 | TRBV15 | NA | CATSRESSQETQYF | TGTGCCACCAGCAGAGAGTCCAGCCAAGAGACCCAGTACTTC
once | TRBJ1-3 | 17 | TRBV13 | NA | CASSLGTNRATGNTIYF | TGTGCCAGCAGCTTAGGGACGAACAGGGCGACTGGAAACACCATATATTTT
NA | TRBJ1-4 | 17 | TRBV14 | NA | CASSQHAIFSTNEKLFF | TGTGCCAGCAGCCAACATGCGATATTCTCAACTAATGAAAAACTGTTTTTT
NA | TRBJ2-5 | 16 | TRBV9 | NA | CASSVESSEYQETQYF | TGTGCCAGCAGCGTAGAAAGTTCCGAGTACCAAGAGACCCAGTACTTC
NA | TRBJ2-5 | 15 | TRBV4-2 | TRBD1 | CASSQAGTEQETQYF | TGTGCCAGCAGCCAAGCGGGGACAGAGCAAGAGACCCAGTACTTC
NA | TRBJ1-5 | 20 | TRBV19 | NA | CASSIYFRAGAAVPRQPQHF | TGTGCCAGTAGTATCTACTTCCGGGCTGGAGCAGCGGTCCCGCGTCAGCCCCAGCATTTT
NA | TRBJ2-2 | 16 | TRBV11-2 | TRBD2 | CASSLALAGRTGELFF | TGTGCCAGCAGCTTAGCACTAGCGGGACGCACCGGGGAGCTGTTTTTT
NA | TRBJ2-6 | 15 | TRBV6-4 | TRBD1 | CASRPTGVGANVLTF | TGTGCCAGCAGACCAACAGGGGTAGGGGCCAACGTCCTGACTTTC
once | TRBJ1-3 | 16 | TRBV3-1/TRBV3-2 | NA | CASSQFTARSGNTIYF | TGTGCCAGCAGCCAGTTTACTGCTCGCTCTGGAAACACCATATATTTT
NA | TRBJ2-1 | 14 | TRBV5-6 | NA | CASSLGAGWGEQFF | TGTGCCAGCTCACTGGGGGCAGGGTGGGGTGAGCAGTTCTTC
NA | TRBJ2-7 | 16 | TRBV5-6 | NA | CASSAHPGQSPYEQYF | TGTGCCAGCAGCGCTCACCCCGGACAAAGCCCGTACGAGCAGTACTTC
few | TRBJ2-7 | 15 | TRBV19 | NA | CASSPGRIASYEQYF | TGTGCCAGTAGTCCAGGGCGGATCGCGTCCTACGAGCAGTACTTC
NA | TRBJ2-3 | 14 | TRBV2 | TRBD1 | CASMVQGGTDTQYF | TGTGCCAGCATGGTCCAGGGGGGCACAGATACGCAGTATTTT
NA | TRBJ1-3 | 19 | TRBV5-1 | TRBD1 | CASSLDGGQGPSSGNTIYF | TGCGCCAGCAGCTTGGATGGGGGACAGGGACCTAGCTCTGGAAACACCATATATTTT
few | TRBJ1-3 | 19 | TRBV4-2 | NA | CASSQDRAGDPFSGNTIYF | TGTGCCAGCAGCCAAGATAGGGCAGGGGATCCGTTTTCGGGAAACACCATATATTTT
once | TRBJ2-7 | 13 | TRBV16 | TRBD2 | CASSQSAGVEQYF | TGTGCCAGCAGCCAATCGGCGGGGGTCGAGCAGTACTTC
NA | TRBJ2-1 | 13 | TRBV6-5 | NA | CASSLTGFNEQFF | TGTGCCAGCAGTCTAACAGGGTTCAATGAGCAGTTCTTC
NA | TRBJ1-3 | 14 | TRBV2 | TRBD1 | CARERGQRSNTIYF | TGTGCCAGGGAGAGGGGACAGAGGTCGAACACCATATATTTT
NA | TRBJ2-3 | 15 | TRBV7-2 | TRBD2 | CASSPTGGRTDTQYF | TGTGCCAGCAGCCCAACGGGGGGGCGCACAGATACGCAGTATTTT
NA | TRBJ1-4 | 15 | TRBV5-5 | NA | CASSPTGQTNEKLFF | TGTGCCAGCAGCCCCACCGGACAGACAAATGAAAAACTGTTTTTT
NA | TRBJ2-7 | 14 | TRBV10-3 | TRBD1 | CAIRSQGAFYEQYF | TGTGCCATCAGGTCACAGGGGGCCTTCTACGAGCAGTACTTC
NA | TRBJ1-1 | 14 | TRBV27 | NA | CASSFHVRDTEAFF | TGTGCCAGCAGTTTCCATGTCAGGGACACTGAAGCTTTCTTT
NA | TRBJ2-7 | 15 | TRBV5-6 | NA | CASSLGVAGLYEQYF | TGTGCCAGCAGCTTGGGGGTTGCGGGGCTTTACGAGCAGTACTTC
NA | TRBJ2-2 | 16 | TRBV18 | NA | CASSPLTGVDTGELFF | TGTGCCAGCTCACCCCTCACGGGAGTGGACACCGGGGAGCTGTTTTTT
NA | TRBJ1-5 | 18 | TRBV2 | TRBD1 | CASRDTGTGGRSNQPQHF | TGTGCCAGCAGGGACACCGGGACAGGGGGCAGGAGCAATCAGCCCCAGCATTTT
NA | TRBJ1-1 | 14 | TRBV6-5 | NA | CASSSAGRMTEAFF | TGTGCCAGCAGTTCGGCAGGGAGGATGACTGAAGCTTTCTTT
few | TRBJ1-1 | 15 | TRBV6-5 | NA | CASGPHREGNTEAFF | TGTGCCAGCGGACCCCACAGGGAAGGCAACACTGAAGCTTTCTTT
NA | TRBJ2-7 | 14 | TRBV11-2 | TRBD2 | CASSLGRGRGEQYF | TGTGCCAGCAGCTTAGGACGCGGGAGGGGCGAGCAGTACTTC
NA | TRBJ2-2 | 14 | TRBV6-6 | NA | CASSYLSNTGELFF | TGTGCCAGCAGTTACCTCTCGAACACCGGGGAGCTGTTTTTT
NA | TRBJ2-5 | 15 | TRBV10-3 | TRBD2 | CAISDRQAGEGTQYF | TGTGCCATCAGTGACCGCCAGGCGGGGGAAGGGACCCAGTACTTC